This paragraph reports one T cell receptor beta chain. Its target is unknown. These data originate in a study of cytomegalovirus exposure and HLA in healthy donors. Overall study results and limits: The majority of CMV-associated TCR beta chains were reported as apparently HLA-restricted in a later analysis. For most TCR beta V segments, an earlier analysis put the productive rate at about 90% or about 30% of the time.

PCR involved 60 Vbeta and 13 Jbeta primers. TCRdb keeps only in-frame clones here, not all; method: immunoSEQ multiplex PCR. The sample carries 150,000 to 200,000 clones, 80% to 90% recorded once. With 4 bases clipped from V and 13 bases from J, the junction kept 18 bases outside the gene matches. Germline values: CDR1 MNHEY, CDR2 SMNVEV (reference sequence). The CDR3 runs 17 residues. Source material: PBMCs. V and J are TRBV27 and TRBJ1-4; 10 positions match TRBD1. The receptor comes from a young woman in good health and CMV-seropositive. The DNA of the CDR3 is TGTGCCAGCAGTTCGACAGGGGGCGCCCCTAATGTCAAAAGACTGTTTTTT. This encodes CASSSTGGAPNVKRLFF.